This TCR beta chain was profiled in a study of T cell repertoires in cytomegalovirus infection. About the research overall: Public TCR beta signatures indicated both CMV infection and matching HLA type. Overall study findings and caveats: Summed public TCR beta family frequency identified CMV carriers bearing the relevant HLA. Ex vivo responses were dominated by HLA-C-restricted CMV-specific TCR beta clonotypes.

This CDR3 has 14 residues. V trimming: 4 bases; J trimming: 5 bases; junction bases outside the gene matches: 6. Germline lookup yields CDR1 MNHEY and CDR2 SVGAGI. This clonotype was found many times. Its matching antigen is unknown. TCRdb redid the calling of the reads with MiXCR, one entry per CDR3 protein. The sample holds approximately 190,000 distinct CDR3 sequences; 8.5% to 10% are singletons and the top ten take approximately 4.3%. The chain is built from TRBV6-5 and TRBJ2-5; TRBD2 matches 8 bases. Sequenced input: PBMCs. This TCR derives from a human donor in good health (CMV status not recorded). Some clones in this sample may be carry-over from other donors' samples. CDR3 in amino acids: CASSFGRAVETQYF. The CDR3 bases are TGTGCCAGCAGTTTCGGGAGGGCGGTGGAGACCCAGTACTTC.